The clone carrying this TCR beta chain showed up just a few times. Antigen specificity is unknown. In germline, CDR1 is SGHRS, CDR2 YFSETQ. The V and J ends lost 7 bases and 0 bases, in that order; junction bases with no gene match: 5. CDR3 size: 15 residues. This entry is derived from a study of response to subunit inactivated influenza vaccine. Overall study results and limits: Only a handful of new T cells, the authors suggested, are recruited with each seasonal influenza vaccination.

TCRdb re-called the RT-PCR reads with MiXCR, one entry per CDR3 protein. The sample has fewer than 550,000 distinct CDR3 sequences, about 25% seen once. This rearrangement joins TRBV5-1 to TRBJ2-2, with 8 nucleotides matching TRBD1. The TCR comes from a man in his fifties or sixties who received an inactivated influenza vaccine. This specimen was CD4+ T cells sorted from PBMCs, taken more than 4 days after vaccination. In DNA form, the CDR3 reads TGCGCCAGCCGGACAGGGAACACGAACACCGGGGAGCTGTTTTTT. Translation gives CASRTGNTNTGELFF.